Sequencing of this TCR beta chain was carried out in a study of response to subunit inactivated influenza vaccine. Findings and caveats of the study: Authors suggested each seasonal flu vaccination may recruit only limited numbers of new T cells.

Germline V gene data show CDR1 as SNHLY and CDR2 as FYNNEI. The CDR3 loop spans 14 amino acids. The germline V and J ends were trimmed by 6 bases and 4 bases, with 13 bases remaining between them. One entry per CDR3 protein results from TCRdb running MiXCR on the RT-PCR reads. The sample has 500,000 to 600,000 distinct CDR3 sequences, more than 15% seen once. This clonotype was detected only a few times. Its antigen is not known. This TCR came from a man aged 45-69 years who received an inactivated influenza vaccine. V usage is TRBV2 and J usage is TRBJ2-1; no reliable D call. The source was CD4+ T cells sorted from PBMCs, collected less than 25 months after vaccination. This chain's CDR3 is CASRPQTNYNEQFF. CDR3 nucleotide sequence: TGTGCCAGCAGGCCACAGACAAATTACAATGAGCAGTTCTTC.